There are a few counts of the clone carrying this T cell receptor beta chain. This entry belongs to a study of blood T cells in healthy people across ages. Study-level information: The capture of about one barcoded beta molecule per two T cells was achieved by template switching.

PCR was performed a second time for about 7 to 11 cycles using a sample-barcoded 5' primer and a J-beta primer mix. Each sample yielded at least 2.5 million CDR3-containing paired-end reads. TCRdb reprocessed the 5' RACE reads via MiXCR and lists one record per CDR3 protein. The sample consists of some 1.4 million distinct CDR3 sequences, 42% of them appearing once. This CDR3 comprises 15 residues. Losses at the gene ends were 6 bases for V and 5 bases for J; bases not matched to a gene: 10. The germline V gene encodes CDR1 SNHLY and CDR2 FYNNEI. The receptor comes from a woman between 18 and 30 years old in good health. Sequenced: blood. The chain carries TRBV2 and TRBJ2-5; 9 bases match TRBD2. The CDR3 DNA is TGTGCCAGCAGCTTAGCGGGAGTTAGGATGGAGACCCAGTACTTC. This sequence encodes CASSLAGVRMETQYF.